The clone carrying this TCR beta chain has more than one count but fewer than ten. The data stem from a study of OX40 agonist ivuxolimab in advanced cancers. At the level of the study: Prior therapy, whether anti-PD-1, anti-PD-L1 or anti-CTLA-4, was allowed, and roughly 40% had some.

The CDR3 extends over 14 amino acids. CDR1 is GTSNPN, CDR2 SVGIG, per germline (reference sequence). Trimming pared 0 bases from V and 0 bases from J, leaving 5 bases between. With baseline, cycle 4 day 1, and cycle 7 day 1 as timepoints, blood was sampled. Repertoires were generated with immunoSEQ multiplex PCR, while TCRdb's copy carries only in-frame clones and drops some. Altogether about 39,000 clones are present, 90% to 95% being singletons, with the ten largest covering 20% to 25%. The V gene is TRBV30, the J gene TRBJ2-2, with unresolved D. The sequence was collected from an adult with an advanced solid tumor such as melanoma, head and neck, liver or kidney cancer. Material: CD4+ or CD8+ T cells sorted from blood, obtained in a trial of the OX40 agonist ivuxolimab. The CDR3 loop reads CAWSVYANTGELFF. The CDR3 DNA sequence: TGTGCCTGGAGTGTATATGCGAACACCGGGGAGCTGTTTTTT. Full variable domain (remainder filled in from reference TRBV30 and TRBJ2-2): SQTIHQWPATLVQPVGSPLSLECTVEGTSNPNLYWYRQAAGRGLQLLFYSVGIGQISSEVPQNLSASRPQDRQFILSSKKLLLSDSGFYLCAWSVYANTGELFFGEGSRLTVL.